The 10 T cell receptor beta chains below were found in one sample sequenced in a study of CD8+CD57+ T cells in acquired aplastic anemia. Using genomic DNA as the template, TCR beta VDJ and CDR3 profiling was carried out. TCRdb redid the calling of the reads with MiXCR, one entry per CDR3 protein. The table has about 150,000 distinct CDR3 sequences, about 50% seen once. Patients chosen for sequencing had shown CD8+CD57+ cell expansion by flow cytometry. Input material: sorted CD4+, CD8+, or CD8+CD57+ T cells (not recorded which) from PBMCs. The origin of the receptors is a human donor with aplastic anemia.

There are a few counts of this clonotype. The CDR3: CASSQDAPWGRGPYEQYF. The DNA for the CDR3 is TGTGCCAGCAGCCAAGATGCCCCCTGGGGCAGGGGACCCTACGAGCAGTACTTC. The chain links TRBV3-1 to TRBJ2-7, with TRBD1 as a possible D gene (6 bases). The CDR3 contains 18 residues. Germline V gene data show CDR1 as LGHDT and CDR2 as YNNKEL (reference sequence). V was trimmed by 0 bases and J by 2 bases, leaving 20 bases between them.

The J gene is TRBJ1-1, the V gene TRBV10-2, with TRBD1 as a possible D gene (5 bases). The length of the CDR3 is 15 residues. The V and J ends lost 7 bases and 0 bases respectively, with 15 bases between them. In germline, CDR1 is WSHSY, CDR2 SAAADI. The CDR3 DNA is TGCGCCAGCACCCCGTTTGGGGCCATGAACACTGAAGCTTTCTTT. It encodes CASTPFGAMNTEAFF.

This clonotype was seen only a few times. V usage is TRBV11-2 and J usage is TRBJ1-1; 8 bases are shared with TRBD1. V was clipped by 5 bases and J by 2 bases; unmatched bases: 7. Germline assignment: CDR1 SGHAT and CDR2 FQNNGV. The CDR3 loop spans 15 amino acids. This CDR3 is CASSGGTGINTEAFF. The CDR3 DNA sequence: TGTGCCAGCAGCGGGGGGACAGGAATTAACACTGAAGCTTTCTTT.

This clonotype was observed at least ten times. CDR3 loop: CASSLFTGTEAFF. Here the CDR3 DNA reads TGCGCCAGCAGCTTATTTACGGGAACTGAAGCTTTCTTT. This sequence joins TRBV5-1 and TRBJ1-1; D is unclear. Germline V gene sequence: CDR1 SGHRS, CDR2 YFSETQ. The CDR3 runs to 13 residues. The V and J ends lost 2 bases and 5 bases respectively, with 10 bases between them.

This clonotype is categorized as medium-sized. J is TRBJ1-6 and V is TRBV9; D not certain. This CDR3 has 12 residues. Deletions cut 3 bases from V and 7 bases from J, with 5 bases between. Germline V gene data show CDR1 as SGDLS and CDR2 as YYNGEE. CDR3 residues: CASSASNSPLHF. Here the CDR3 DNA reads TGTGCCAGCAGCGCCTCGAATTCACCCCTCCACTTT.

This clonotype was detected ten times or more. The rearrangement uses TRBV7-8 and TRBJ2-7, with 7 bases matching TRBD2. In germline, CDR1 is SGHVS, CDR2 FQNEAQ. With V trimmed by 1 base and J by 6 bases, 12 bases remained unmatched. This CDR3 contains 16 residues. The CDR3 DNA reads as TGTGCCAGCAGCTTAGTGGGCGGGAGTCCCCTGCCCGAGCAGTACTTC. Protein: CASSLVGGSPLPEQYF.

In this sample, this clonotype turned up many times. This chain uses TRBV19 with TRBJ1-1; 7 nucleotides align to TRBD1. CDR1 and CDR2 (germline): LNHDA, SQIVND (reference sequence). The CDR3 length is 15 residues. With 6 bases clipped from V and 3 bases from J, the junction kept 10 bases outside the gene matches. The CDR3 nucleotides are TGTGCCAGTAGGACCTACAGGGGTAACGACACTGAAGCTTTCTTT. This codes for CASRTYRGNDTEAFF.

This chain links TRBV2 with TRBJ2-7; TRBD2 matches 10 bases. Germline CDR1 SNHLY, CDR2 FYNNEI. CDR3 length equals 14 residues. Unmatched junction bases numbered 6, after V lost 6 bases and J lost 4 bases. The CDR3, as DNA: TGTGCCAGCAGCTCTAGCGGGGGCCGATACGAGCAGTACTTC. As protein: CASSSSGGRYEQYF.

This clonotype occurred many times. The chain links TRBV7-8 to TRBJ2-2; no clear D. Trimming removed 1 base at V and 4 bases at J, with 16 bases between. Looked up from germline, CDR1 is SGHVS and CDR2 is FQNEAQ. The CDR3 is made up of 17 amino acids. CDR3 region: CASSLEYGMSSTGELFF. CDR3 DNA sequence: TGTGCCAGCAGCTTAGAGTATGGGATGTCGAGCACCGGGGAGCTGTTTTTT.

Remarks on this clonotype: This may come from a read error, since a much larger clone is one base off. J is TRBJ1-2 and V is TRBV5-6, with D possibly matching TRBD1 (5 bases). Germline assignment: CDR1 SGHDT and CDR2 YYEEEE. The CDR3 contains 15 residues. The CDR3 DNA is TGTGCCAGCAGCCCGGGCCGGGACGTATTCTATGGCTACGCCTTC. Translation: CASSPGRDVFYGYAF.